Each of the 32 T cell receptor beta chains below was sequenced from the same sample in a study of T cells in Graves' hyperthyroidism and ophthalmopathy. TCR beta CDR3 sequences were amplified from RNA transcripts. TCR CDR3 regions were first amplified by RT-PCR with HTBI primers. In TCRdb, the multiplex PCR reads were re-called with MiXCR into one record per CDR3 protein. The table has about 250,000 distinct CDR3 sequences, approximately 25% seen once. The source material was blood. The receptors stem from a woman aged 40 to 50 with Graves' ophthalmopathy.

This clonotype was recorded many times. The chain couples TRBV10-3 to TRBJ1-2; TRBD1 might be the D (6 bases). In germline, CDR1 is ENHRY, CDR2 SYGVKD. Trimming took 5 bases from V and 4 from J, leaving 11 bases between them. The CDR3 has 13 amino acids. CDR3 region: CAISNRVLYGYTF. The CDR3 nucleotides are TGTGCCATCAGTAACAGGGTTCTCTATGGCTACACCTTC.

This clonotype was counted many times. V usage is TRBV6-5 and J usage is TRBJ2-7; D is ambiguous. V was clipped by 2 bases and J by 6 bases, with 11 bases between them. The germline gives CDR1 MNHEY, CDR2 SVGAGI. The length of the CDR3 is 13 residues. The CDR3 here is CASSYPRTGEQYF. CDR3 nucleotides: TGTGCCAGCAGTTACCCCCGCACTGGCGAGCAGTACTTC.

There are many counts of this clonotype. CDR3 DNA sequence: TGTGCCAGTAGTATTATAGCGGGAGCAAACACCGGGGAGCTGTTTTTT. Translated, it gives CASSIIAGANTGELFF. V usage is TRBV19 and J usage is TRBJ2-2; 9 nucleotides match TRBD2. Losses at the gene ends were 3 bases for V and 2 bases for J; bases not matched to a gene: 4. The germline V gene has CDR1 LNHDA and CDR2 SQIVND (reference sequence). This CDR3 region has 16 residues.

This clonotype has only a few counts. V and J are TRBV6-1 and TRBJ2-7; TRBD1 matches at 7 bases. The junction had 5 bases not matched to a gene; V was cut back by 2 bases and J by 13 bases. CDR1 is MNHNS, CDR2 SASEGT, per germline. CDR3 length: 11 amino acids. The CDR3 protein is CASSEMGQLYF. The DNA of the CDR3 is TGTGCCAGCAGTGAAATGGGACAGCTCTACTTC.

This clonotype was seen repeatedly, ten times or more. The V gene is TRBV27, the J gene TRBJ2-1; D is unclear. The germline gives CDR1 MNHEY, CDR2 SMNVEV (reference sequence). The CDR3 is 12 amino acids. V shed 11 bases and J shed 8 bases, with 16 bases lying between them. The CDR3 reads CAARSMLYEQFF. The CDR3 DNA sequence: TGTGCCGCTAGGTCGATGCTTTATGAGCAGTTCTTC.

This chain connects TRBV29-1 to TRBJ1-1; no firm D call. Germline CDR1 and CDR2: SQVTM and ANQGSEA. V gave up 2 bases and J gave up 11 bases, with 12 bases separating them. The CDR3 consists of 11 residues. CDR3 in DNA: TGCAGCGTTGAAAACCGAGGGCAGGCTTTCTTT. Protein product: CSVENRGQAFF.

This clonotype was seen repeatedly, ten times or more. A much larger clonotype is one base distant, so this may be a read error. This rearrangement joins TRBV20-1 to TRBJ2-5; perhaps TRBD1 as D (7 bases). The germline CDR1 and CDR2 sequences are DFQATT and SNEGSKA (reference sequence). The CDR3 consists of 14 residues. The V end lost 5 bases, the J end lost 4 bases, and 17 bases lay between the germline ends. The CDR3 DNA follows: TGCAGTGCTCAGGGGGGTGTCGGGCGAGAGACCCAGTACTTC. This translates into CSAQGGVGRETQYF.

This clonotype has a count of ten or more. The chain is built from TRBV20-1 and TRBJ1-1; tentatively, D is TRBD1 (5 bases). Germline V CDR1 and CDR2: DFQATT, SNEGSKA (reference sequence). V dropped 0 bases and J dropped 4 bases, with 12 bases sitting between them. CDR3 length: 14 amino acids. The CDR3 loop reads CSARDGTSATEAFF. The CDR3 DNA reads as TGCAGTGCTAGAGATGGGACTTCTGCCACTGAAGCTTTCTTT.

This clonotype has a count of ten or more. The final CDR3 position lacks the conserved phenylalanine or tryptophan, pointing to a likely read error. The chain uses TRBV29-1 and TRBJ1-1, with a possible D match to TRBD1 (5 bases). The CDR3 is made up of 15 amino acids. Looked up from germline, CDR1 is SQVTM and CDR2 is ANQGSEA. The germline V and J ends were trimmed by 2 bases and 7 bases, with 20 bases remaining between them. CDR3 region: CSVEYPTGPRGEAFL. The DNA of the CDR3 is TGCAGCGTTGAATACCCCACAGGTCCCAGAGGTGAAGCTTTCCTT.

In its sample, this clonotype was seen many times. The chain has TRBV20-1 and TRBJ1-1; 8 positions match TRBD1. V lost 5 bases and J lost 3; bases outside the gene matches: 5. This CDR3 contains 13 residues. Germline values: CDR1 DFQATT, CDR2 SNEGSKA (reference sequence). CDR3 residues: CSAVEDRDTEAFF. The DNA of the CDR3 is TGCAGTGCTGTGGAGGACAGGGACACTGAAGCTTTCTTT.

This clonotype was seen many times. The chain is built from TRBV25-1 and TRBJ1-1, with 7 bases matching TRBD1. CDR3 length equals 15 residues. Trimming took 3 bases from V and 5 from J; bases not matched to a gene: 9. Germline V CDR1 and CDR2: MGHDK, SYGVNS. The CDR3 DNA sequence: TGTGCCAGCAGTGACGGACAGGTCCGGAGGACTGAAGCTTTCTTT. Protein: CASSDGQVRRTEAFF.

This clonotype showed up many times. V usage is TRBV6-1 and J usage is TRBJ1-1; D is unresolved. Looked up from germline, CDR1 is MNHNS and CDR2 is SASEGT. V gave up 3 bases and J gave up 3 bases, with 11 bases separating them. This CDR3 is 14 amino acids long. The CDR3 here is CASSEEGAYTEAFF. Written as DNA, the CDR3 is TGTGCCAGCAGTGAGGAGGGCGCGTACACTGAAGCTTTCTTT.

This clonotype has ten or more counts. The chain links TRBV28 to TRBJ1-1; 8 bases line up with TRBD1. V dropped 6 bases and J dropped 7; count of bases not matched to a gene: 10. CDR1 and CDR2 (germline): MDHEN, SYDVKM. This CDR3 is 14 amino acids long. DNA for the CDR3: TGTGCCAGCAGCCAGACGGGGACAGGTTATGAAGCTTTCTTT. As protein: CASSQTGTGYEAFF. Supplemented by reference TRBV28 and TRBJ1-1, the full variable domain reads DVKVTQSSRYLVKRTGEKVFLECVQDMDHENMFWYRQDPGLGLRLIYFSYDVKMKEKGDIPEGYSVSREKKERFSLILESASTNQTSMYLCASSQTGTGYEAFFGQGTRLTVV.

This clonotype has ten or more counts. The chain couples TRBV6-2 or TRBV6-3 to TRBJ2-1; TRBD1 aligns across 8 bases. Trimming removed 5 bases from V and 7 bases from J; junction bases left unmatched: 16. Germline CDR1 reads MNHEY; CDR2 reads SVGEGT. The CDR3 has 17 amino acids. The CDR3 bases are TGTGCCAGCAGTCTCGAACAATCGTCAGGGGGCAAGAATGAGCAGTTCTTC. It translates to CASSLEQSSGGKNEQFF.

The chain links TRBV6-2 or TRBV6-3 to TRBJ2-2; 8 bases align to TRBD1. Germline trimming cut 6 bases from V and 4 bases from J; bases unmatched to any gene: 4. Germline values: CDR1 MNHEY, CDR2 SVGEGT. The CDR3 loop spans 14 amino acids. As DNA, the CDR3 is TGTGCCAGCAGAGCCGGACAGGGCACCGGGGAGCTGTTTTTT. This translates into CASRAGQGTGELFF.

This rearrangement joins TRBV6-1 to TRBJ2-5, with unresolved D. The CDR3 spans 13 residues. Germline loops: CDR1 MNHNS, CDR2 SASEGT. The V end lost 4 bases, the J end lost 5 bases, and 11 bases lay between the germline ends. CDR3 DNA sequence: TGTGCCAGCAGTGCCAAGTCTGAGGAGACCCAGTACTTC. This sequence encodes CASSAKSEETQYF.

Ten or more counts support this clonotype. The genes are TRBV6-5 and TRBJ1-6, with D uncertain. Deletions cut 2 bases from V and 9 bases from J, with 11 bases between. From germline, CDR1 is MNHEY and CDR2 SVGAGI. The CDR3 loop spans 14 amino acids. The CDR3 DNA reads as TGTGCCAGCAGTTACCCTGGGCGAGGTTCACCCCTCCACTTT. This gives the protein CASSYPGRGSPLHF.

The chain has TRBV13 and TRBJ1-1, with a weak D call TRBD1 (6 bases). CDR1 and CDR2 from the germline V gene are PRHDT and FYEKMQ (reference sequence). Trimming took 5 bases from V and 1 from J, leaving 29 bases between them. CDR3 length: 20 residues. The CDR3 loop reads CASSQSNPFAGASWNTEAFF. CDR3 DNA: TGTGCCAGCAGCCAAAGCAATCCCTTTGCAGGGGCGTCGTGGAACACTGAAGCTTTCTTT.

This clonotype was observed at least ten times. This chain uses TRBV20-1 with TRBJ1-1; possible D gene TRBD1, 6 bases. Germline assignment: CDR1 DFQATT and CDR2 SNEGSKA (reference sequence). The CDR3 runs to 12 residues. V lost 4 bases and J 3 bases, leaving 9 bases between the germline ends. Here the CDR3 DNA reads TGCAGTGCTAAATGGGGGCACACTGAAGCTTTCTTT. This gives the protein CSAKWGHTEAFF.

This clonotype was counted ten times or more. The chain has TRBV6-2 or TRBV6-3 and TRBJ1-1; D not certain. The germline V gene has CDR1 MNHEY and CDR2 SVGEGT. Trimming cost V 6 bases and J 0 bases, with 14 bases left between them. This CDR3 contains 15 residues. CDR3 sequence: CASRTEGGMNTEAFF. CDR3 sequence (DNA): TGTGCCAGCAGAACGGAGGGTGGGATGAACACTGAAGCTTTCTTT.

A word on this clonotype: Given a much more abundant clone one base away, this may be a read error. The chain has TRBV30 and TRBJ2-7, with a weak D call TRBD2 (5 bases). Germline V lookup: CDR1 GTSNPN, CDR2 SVGIG (reference sequence). The CDR3 sequence is 14 residues long. The CDR3 protein is CAWGVGVLIDEQYF. The CDR3 region has the DNA TGTGCCTGGGGTGTCGGGGTCTTGATTGACGAGCAGTACTTC.

This rearrangement joins TRBV27 to TRBJ2-2, with D unclear. CDR1 MNHEY and CDR2 SMNVEV come from the germline V gene (reference sequence). Between the trimmed V and J ends, which lost 4 bases and 0 bases, there was a span of 12 bases. The CDR3 sequence is 16 residues long. The CDR3 coding sequence is TGTGCCAGCAGTTCCCCGGCCCTGGCGAACACCGGGGAGCTGTTTTTT. Its protein is CASSSPALANTGELFF.

This clonotype was observed a few times. One end of the junction fails to match germline, which may point to a read error. The rearrangement uses TRBV7-7 and TRBJ2-5; D not resolved. CDR1 and CDR2 (germline): SSHAT, FNYEAQ (reference sequence). This CDR3 is 16 amino acids long. The CDR3 is CASSLSLWAEQETQYF. The CDR3 bases are TGTGCTAGCAGCTTGTCACTTTGGGCAGAACAAGAGACCCAGTACTTC.

This clonotype was picked up many times. CDR3 in amino acids: CASSHEALSGANVLTF. The CDR3 bases are TGTGCCAGCAGTCACGAGGCTCTCTCTGGGGCCAACGTCCTGACTTTC. V gene TRBV6-5 combines with J gene TRBJ2-6; D is unresolved. CDR3 length: 16 amino acids. Germline V gene lookup returns CDR1 MNHEY and CDR2 SVGAGI. Between the trimmed V and J ends, which lost 5 bases and 0 bases, there was a span of 11 bases.

This clonotype appeared many times. This rearrangement joins TRBV28 to TRBJ2-2, with D perhaps matching TRBD2 (6 bases). The CDR3 is 15 amino acids. Germline V CDR1 and CDR2: MDHEN, SYDVKM. The V end lost 3 bases, the J end lost 4 bases, and 12 bases lay between the germline ends. The CDR3 nucleotides are TGTGCCAGCAGTTTCCTGCGGGACTTCACCGGGGAGCTGTTTTTT. Protein: CASSFLRDFTGELFF.

This chain joins TRBV5-4 and TRBJ2-5; the match to TRBD2 covers 14 bases. V was pared by 0 bases and J by 5 bases, with 12 bases of the junction left unmatched. The germline V gene has CDR1 SGHNT and CDR2 YYREEE (reference sequence). CDR3 length: 19 residues. The DNA of the CDR3 is TGTGCCAGCAGCTTGGCCGGGACTAGCGGGAGAAGGAAGGGTGAGACCCAGTACTTC. Protein product: CASSLAGTSGRRKGETQYF.

This clonotype was seen repeatedly, ten times or more. CDR3: CASRKTGASEGTQYF. The CDR3, as DNA: TGCGCCAGCAGAAAAACAGGGGCGTCAGAAGGGACCCAGTACTTC. The chain joins TRBV5-1 to TRBJ2-5; 7 bases fit TRBD1. Germline V gives CDR1 SGHRS, CDR2 YFSETQ. The CDR3 sequence is 15 residues long. Trimming at V came to 5 bases and at J to 7 bases, leaving 14 bases not matched to a gene.

This clonotype was recorded at least ten times. This chain links TRBV7-9 with TRBJ1-2, with D possibly TRBD1 on 5 matching bases. V lost 1 base to trimming and J lost 5 bases, with 11 bases between them. This CDR3 is built from 14 residues. Germline assignment: CDR1 SEHNR and CDR2 FQNEAQ (reference sequence). CDR3 DNA sequence: TGTGCCAGCAGCTTAGGGGAGGACATATATGGCTACACCTTC. It yields the protein CASSLGEDIYGYTF. Based on the CDR3 plus reference TRBV7-9 and TRBJ1-2, the full variable domain is DTGVSQNPRHKITKRGQNVTFRCDPISEHNRLYWYRQTLGQGPEFLTYFQNEAQLEKSRLLSDRFSAERPKGSFSTLEIQRTEQGDSAMYLCASSLGEDIYGYTFGSGTRLTVV.

About this clonotype itself: This could be a read error, since a much larger clone is one nucleotide away. The genes are TRBV30 and TRBJ1-2; D is unresolved. CDR3 length: 12 residues. V lost 6 bases and J lost 5, with 13 bases in between. From germline, CDR1 is GTSNPN and CDR2 SVGIG (reference sequence). This CDR3 reads CACPIAAYGYTF. The CDR3 nucleotides read TGTGCCTGCCCCATTGCAGCTTATGGCTACACCTTC. The whole variable domain, filled in from reference TRBV30 and TRBJ1-2, reads SQTIHQWPATLVQPVGSPLSLECTVEGTSNPNLYWYRQAAGRGLQLLFYSVGIGQISSEVPQNLSASRPQDRQFILSSKKLLLSDSGFYLCACPIAAYGYTFGSGTRLTVV.

This clonotype was detected a few times. This rearrangement joins TRBV7-3 to TRBJ2-5, with 8 nucleotides matching TRBD2. The CDR3 runs 15 residues. The J segment lost 5 bases and the V segment lost 2 bases, leaving 7 bases of the junction unmatched. Germline CDR1 reads SGHTA; CDR2 reads FQGTGA. As DNA, the CDR3 is TGTGCCAGCAGCTTACGGGGACTAGGTGGGGAGACCCAGTACTTC. Encoded protein: CASSLRGLGGETQYF.

The V and J genes are TRBV2 and TRBJ2-5; 10 bases agree with TRBD2. Per germline, CDR1 SNHLY and CDR2 FYNNEI. The J segment lost 14 bases and the V segment lost 7 bases, leaving 10 bases of the junction unmatched. The CDR3 covers 12 residues. CDR3 sequence: CASNLAGAPHYF. Written as DNA, the CDR3 is TGTGCCAGCAATCTAGCGGGGGCCCCTCATTACTTC.

The table lists this clonotype with many counts. The V gene is TRBV28, the J gene TRBJ2-7; D is perhaps TRBD1 (5 bases). Deletions cut 0 bases from V and 4 bases from J, with 13 bases between. Germline CDR1 and CDR2: MDHEN and SYDVKM. The CDR3 runs to 15 residues. CDR3 sequence reads: CASSLWGLTRYEQYF. The DNA of the CDR3 is TGTGCCAGCAGTTTATGGGGGCTAACCAGGTACGAGCAGTACTTC.